The rows below give T cell receptor beta chains drawn from one sample of a study of regulatory T cells in long-lasting Graves disease. TCRdb re-derived calls from the multiplex PCR reads in MiXCR, one entry per CDR3 protein. The sample has more than 450,000 distinct CDR3 sequences; about 12% are singletons. This sample was also put to use in a study of T cells in Graves' hyperthyroidism and ophthalmopathy.

The sequencing here drew on peripheral blood mononuclear cells (PBMCs), taken at new diagnosis, from a patient treated with antithyroid drugs. The receptors stem from a young woman with Graves disease. Both conserved end residues are part of each CDR3. A D gene is named only where the DNA matches it firmly. For some rows the clone size is stated as once, few or many, or as a class when expanded; others skip it.

d_call,j_call,clone_size,v_call,cdr3_nt,cdr3_aa
NA,TRBJ2-1,many,TRBV2,TGTGCCAGCAGTGAAGCGCGACCCAACAATGAGCAGTTCTTC,CASSEARPNNEQFF
TRBD1,TRBJ1-1,many,TRBV11-2,TGTGCCAGCAGCTTAGCTGGACAGGGGGCGATGAACACTGAAGCTTTCTTT,CASSLAGQGAMNTEAFF
NA,TRBJ1-2,many,TRBV7-2,TGTGCCAGCAGCCAGACCCCGGGAGAGAACGTTGCCTACACCTTC,CASSQTPGENVAYTF
NA,TRBJ1-1,once,TRBV7-9,TGTGCCAGCAGCTTAGCGGGGCCGGGCACTGAAGCTTTCTTT,CASSLAGPGTEAFF
NA,TRBJ2-7,many,TRBV7-2,TGTGCCAGCAGCTTAGACTGGCGCGAGCAGTACTTC,CASSLDWREQYF
TRBD1,TRBJ2-2,few,TRBV20-1,TGCAGTGCATTGGGACAGGTCCTCCAAGTAAACACCGGGGAGCTGTTTTTT,CSALGQVLQVNTGELFF
NA,TRBJ1-5,many,TRBV7-2,TGTGCCAGCAGCTTAGACAGGACAAATCAGCCCCAGCATTTT,CASSLDRTNQPQHF
TRBD1,TRBJ2-7,NA,TRBV19,TGTGCCAGTAGGCAGACAGGGACCTACGAGCAGTACTTC,CASRQTGTYEQYF
NA,TRBJ2-7,many,TRBV20-1,TGCAGTGCTAGGCTGCCAGGGGTAGGCTACGAGCAGTACTTC,CSARLPGVGYEQYF
NA,TRBJ1-6,many,TRBV27,TGTGCCAGCAGTTTCTCTTTCGTTTGGCGCTCCTATAATTCACCCCTCCACTTT,CASSFSFVWRSYNSPLHF
TRBD1,TRBJ2-7,many,TRBV6-2/TRBV6-3,TGTGCCAGCAGTTCACCTCGGACAGGTAGTGCCGAGCAGTACTTC,CASSSPRTGSAEQYF